The subject of this entry is one T cell receptor beta chain. What it binds is not known. V was shortened by 4 bases and J by 9 bases, with 25 bases between the two germline ends. CDR1 and CDR2 (germline): MDHEN, SYDVKM. This CDR3 comprises 18 residues. The data belong to a study of T cell responses to AZD1222 COVID-19 vaccine. The protocol was immunoSEQ multiplex PCR, while the TCRdb copy is restricted to in-frame clones and leaves out a portion. Of 75,000 to 95,000 clones detected, about nine tenths appear once; the ten largest clones hold approximately 2.6%. Overall study findings and caveats: Clonal diversity was possibly underestimated, and the donors were mostly white British, with more females. Nearly half of the spike-specific TCRs reportedly recognize variant regions that carry no mutations.

The clonotype originates from an adult in good health. This rearrangement joins TRBV28 to TRBJ1-6; D may be TRBD1 (5 bases). This specimen was peripheral blood, taken on day 0 of MenACWY control vaccination. CDR3 loop: CASSSLIKQEGWGSPLHF. The CDR3 nucleotides read TGTGCCAGCAGTTCCCTAATCAAACAGGAAGGGTGGGGTTCACCCCTCCACTTT.